This T cell receptor beta chain was identified during a study of post-analysis software for immune sequencing data (dated by TCRdb to between 2015 and 2017). Context from the whole study: Relapsing-remitting, secondary progressive and progressive-relapsing multiple sclerosis were recorded as disease courses, and subtype annotation was lacking for some patients. A subset of samples was prepared in parallel using single-end sample barcoding, then pooled and co-amplified after Illumina adapter ligation. The multiple sclerosis patient repertoires were compared with around ten previously published healthy control repertoires from donors aged 6 to 25 years. Beyond this particular receptor, the publication reports: Direct clustering with F measure revealed strong co-clustering of samples prepared in the same batch, which led to a batch-effect correction. Several TRBV segments, including TRBV5-6, TRBV5-1 and TRBV20-1, were significantly more frequent in patients than controls. Normalized Chao1 diversity was significantly lower in multiple sclerosis patients than controls, suggesting substantial peripheral T-cell clonal expansion. The multiple sclerosis patient group was slightly younger than the control group.

To demonstrate the VDJtools post-analysis software, the study profiled TCR beta repertoires from the peripheral blood of about 13 young patients with multiple sclerosis. The multiple sclerosis patients were children and adolescents ranging in age from 6 to 15 years. Receptor libraries were prepared by PCR. Data came from an Illumina HiSeq 2500. Unique molecular identifiers were incorporated into TCR beta cDNA libraries to reduce PCR and sequencing biases. Every 1 to 10 million input T cells yielded 500,000 or so cDNA molecules, meaning each molecule approximated one T cell. Patient libraries were prepared and sequenced with the same protocol used for the earlier healthy control dataset. Within a given batch, samples were prepared together, multiplexed and sequenced on the same HiSeq lane. The authors processed their data as follows. MIGEC handled the raw barcoded reads, throwing out single-read molecular identifier groups before consensus assembly and CDR3 extraction. Clonotype tables were post-analysed with VDJtools, and diversity was normalized by down-sampling all datasets to the smallest sample size. In repertoire overlap clustering, CDR3 amino acid sequences, but not nucleotide sequences, were matched to correct batch-related cross-sample contamination. In-frame beta chains were kept once TCRdb had trimmed the public reads at Q25 with fastp and called clones with MiXCR. Entries that share a CDR3 protein sequence are merged under the most common genes and DNA. The V and J calls here are based on TCRdb, not the publication. The sample has roughly 730,000 distinct CDR3 sequences on record, 25% to 30% of them singletons. Approximately 0.55% of the sample belongs to the ten largest clones.

The junction shows trimming of 0 bases on V and 7 bases on J, plus 7 bases between the germline ends. Sequences SEHNR (CDR1) and FQNEAQ (CDR2) are obtained from the germline V gene (reference sequence). Its CDR3 holds 12 amino acids, cysteine through phenylalanine. Only the CDR3 region is kept as DNA, spanning 36 bases read in frame from base 1. This clonotype came up a few times. The clone's antigen remains unknown. Per-base qualities were not stored, and no clone one base away is much larger. Here the chain combines TRBV7-9 and TRBJ2-7; the D gene remains uncertain. The sample was blood. The origin of this receptor is a girl aged 10-17 years with multiple sclerosis. The bases are TGTGCCAGCAGCTTAGCGTCCGGGGAGCAGTACTTC. It encodes CASSLASGEQYF.